This T cell receptor beta chain is from a study of radiotherapy plus CTLA-4 blockade in lung cancer. Study summary: For around 18% of patients, objective responses occurred, and approximately 30% had disease control.

V lost 1 base, J lost 0 bases, and 7 bases lay in between. This CDR3 is 14 amino acids long. Germline values: CDR1 GTSNPN, CDR2 SVGIG (reference sequence). Regarding the study as a whole: TCR clones from tumors expanded in blood after radiotherapy plus ipilimumab. It was early blood T cell clone dynamics, with interferon-beta, that reportedly best predicted response.

Assay: immunoSEQ multiplex PCR; the TCRdb copy retains only in-frame clones and omits some. The sample lists tens of thousands of clones; about 72% were seen once. Note on this clone: What it binds is not known.

This TCR was recovered from a human donor with non-small cell lung cancer whose response to radiotherapy plus ipilimumab could not be evaluated. Sample: peripheral blood, taken from a patient treated with radiotherapy plus ipilimumab. The chain recombines TRBV30 with TRBJ1-5; the D is unclear. CDR3 nucleotide sequence: TGTGCCTGGAGTGATTACAATAGCAATCAGCCCCAGCATTTT. It translates to CAWSDYNSNQPQHF.